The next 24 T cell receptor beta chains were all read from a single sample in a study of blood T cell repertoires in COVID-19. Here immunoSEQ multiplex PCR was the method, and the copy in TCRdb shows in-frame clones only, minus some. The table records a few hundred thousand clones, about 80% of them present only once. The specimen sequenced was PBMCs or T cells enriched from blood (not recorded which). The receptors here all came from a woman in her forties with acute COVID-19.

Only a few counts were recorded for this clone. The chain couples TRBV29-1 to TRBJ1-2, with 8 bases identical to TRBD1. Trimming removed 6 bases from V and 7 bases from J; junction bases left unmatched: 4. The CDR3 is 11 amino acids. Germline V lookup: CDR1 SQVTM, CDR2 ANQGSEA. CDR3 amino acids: CSVGTGSGYTF. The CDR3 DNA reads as TGCAGCGTCGGGACAGGCTCTGGCTACACCTTC.

The chain's CDR3 is CAGDSNPTYEQYF. For the CDR3, the DNA is TGTGCCGGGGACTCCAACCCTACCTACGAGCAGTACTTC. The chain has TRBV6-5 and TRBJ2-7; perhaps TRBD2 as D (6 bases). In germline, CDR1 is MNHEY, CDR2 SVGAGI. This CDR3 spans 13 amino acids. Trimming took off 11 bases at V and 2 bases at J, with 16 bases between the two ends.

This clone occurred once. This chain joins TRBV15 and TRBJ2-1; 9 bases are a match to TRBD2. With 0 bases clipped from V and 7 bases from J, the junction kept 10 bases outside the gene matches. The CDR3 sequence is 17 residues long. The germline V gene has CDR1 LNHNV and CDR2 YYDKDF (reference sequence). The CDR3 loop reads CATSRDRAAGGLNEQFF. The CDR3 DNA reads TGTGCCACCAGCAGAGATAGGGCCGCGGGAGGGTTAAATGAGCAGTTCTTC.

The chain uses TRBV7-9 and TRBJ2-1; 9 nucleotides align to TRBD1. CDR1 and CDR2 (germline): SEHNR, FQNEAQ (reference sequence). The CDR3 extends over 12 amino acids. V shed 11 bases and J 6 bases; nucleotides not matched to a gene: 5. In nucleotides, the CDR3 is TGTGCCGGAGAGACAGGGGGCAATGAGCAGTTCTTC. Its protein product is CAGETGGNEQFF.

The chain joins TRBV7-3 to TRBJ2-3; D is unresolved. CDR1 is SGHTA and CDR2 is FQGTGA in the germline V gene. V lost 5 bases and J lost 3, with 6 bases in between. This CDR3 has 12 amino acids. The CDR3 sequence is CASSPPTDTQYF. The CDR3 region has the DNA TGTGCCAGCAGCCCCCCAACAGATACGCAGTATTTT.

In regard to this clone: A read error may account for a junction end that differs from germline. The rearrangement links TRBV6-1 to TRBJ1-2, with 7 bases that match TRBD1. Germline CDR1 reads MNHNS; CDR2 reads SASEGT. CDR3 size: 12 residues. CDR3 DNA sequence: TGTGCCAGCAGTGAAAACCGAGACAGGGCTTTGTTC. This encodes CASSENRDRALF.

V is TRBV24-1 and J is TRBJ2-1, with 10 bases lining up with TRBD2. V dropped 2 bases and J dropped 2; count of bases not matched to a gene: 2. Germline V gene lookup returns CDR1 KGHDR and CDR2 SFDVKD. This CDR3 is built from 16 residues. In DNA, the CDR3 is TGTGCCACCAGTGATTGGACTAGCGGAACCTACAATGAGCAGTTCTTC. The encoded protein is CATSDWTSGTYNEQFF.

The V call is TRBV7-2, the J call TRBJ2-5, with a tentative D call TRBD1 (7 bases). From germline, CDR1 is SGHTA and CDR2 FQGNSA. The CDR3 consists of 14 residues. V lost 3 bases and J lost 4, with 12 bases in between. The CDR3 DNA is TGTGCCAGCAGCTTTGACCAGGGGGGAGAGACCCAGTACTTC. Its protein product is CASSFDQGGETQYF.

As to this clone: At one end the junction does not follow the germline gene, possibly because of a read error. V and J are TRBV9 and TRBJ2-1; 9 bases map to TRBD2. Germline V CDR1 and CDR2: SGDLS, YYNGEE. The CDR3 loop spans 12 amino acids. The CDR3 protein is CASSVGERGEVF. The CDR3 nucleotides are TGTGCCAGCAGCGTAGGTGAGCGGGGGGAGGTCTTC.

The CDR3: CASSVDLGPYEQYF. CDR3 in DNA: TGTGCCAGCAGCGTAGACCTGGGGCCCTACGAGCAGTACTTC. The chain is built from TRBV9 and TRBJ2-7; a possible D gene is TRBD1 (5 bases). CDR3 length equals 14 residues. V lost 0 bases, J lost 2 bases, and 9 bases lay in between. CDR1 is SGDLS and CDR2 is YYNGEE in the germline V gene.

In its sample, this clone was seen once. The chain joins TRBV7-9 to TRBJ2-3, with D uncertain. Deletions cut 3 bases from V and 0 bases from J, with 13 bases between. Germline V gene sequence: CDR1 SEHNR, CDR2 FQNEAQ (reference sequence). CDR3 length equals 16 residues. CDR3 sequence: CASSLVADSSTDTQYF. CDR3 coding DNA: TGTGCCAGCAGCTTGGTGGCGGATTCTAGCACAGATACGCAGTATTTT.

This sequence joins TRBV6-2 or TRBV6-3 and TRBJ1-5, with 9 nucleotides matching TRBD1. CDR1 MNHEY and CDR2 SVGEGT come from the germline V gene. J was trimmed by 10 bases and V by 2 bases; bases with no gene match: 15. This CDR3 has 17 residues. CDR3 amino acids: CASSYRTGEARSFPQHF. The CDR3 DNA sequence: TGTGCCAGCAGTTACCGGACAGGGGAGGCACGGTCTTTTCCCCAGCATTTT.

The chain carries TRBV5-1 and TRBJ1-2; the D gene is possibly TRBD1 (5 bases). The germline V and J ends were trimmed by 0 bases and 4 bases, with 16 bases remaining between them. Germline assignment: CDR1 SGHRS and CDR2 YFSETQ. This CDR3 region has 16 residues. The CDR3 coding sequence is TGCGCCAGCAGCTTGGCTCGGGCAGGGTCGGGCTATGGCTACACCTTC. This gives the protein CASSLARAGSGYGYTF. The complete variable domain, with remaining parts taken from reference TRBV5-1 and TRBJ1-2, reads KAGVTQTPRYLIKTRGQQVTLSCSPISGHRSVSWYQQTPGQGLQFLFEYFSETQRNKGNFPGRFSGRQFSNSRSEMNVSTLELGDSALYLCASSLARAGSGYGYTFGSGTRLTVV.

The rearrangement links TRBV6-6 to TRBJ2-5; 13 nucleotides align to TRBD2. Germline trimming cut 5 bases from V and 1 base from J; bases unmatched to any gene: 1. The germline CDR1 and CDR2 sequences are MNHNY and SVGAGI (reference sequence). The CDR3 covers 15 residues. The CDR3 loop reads CASSGLAGAQETQYF. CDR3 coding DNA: TGTGCCAGCAGTGGACTAGCGGGAGCCCAAGAGACCCAGTACTTC.

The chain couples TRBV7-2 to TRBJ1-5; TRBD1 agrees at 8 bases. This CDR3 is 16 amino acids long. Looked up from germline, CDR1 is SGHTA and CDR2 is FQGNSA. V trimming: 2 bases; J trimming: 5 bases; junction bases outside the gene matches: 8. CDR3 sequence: CASSLWGGQGYQPQHF. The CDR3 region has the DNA TGTGCCAGCAGCTTATGGGGCGGACAGGGTTATCAGCCCCAGCATTTT.

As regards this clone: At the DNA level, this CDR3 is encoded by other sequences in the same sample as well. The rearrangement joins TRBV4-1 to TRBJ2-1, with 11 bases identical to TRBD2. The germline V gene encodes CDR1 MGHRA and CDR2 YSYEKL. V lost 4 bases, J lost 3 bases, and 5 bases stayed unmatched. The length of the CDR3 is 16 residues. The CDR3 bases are TGCGCCAGCAGCCTGTCCGGGACTAGCGGCTACAATGAGCAGTTCTTC. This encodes CASSLSGTSGYNEQFF.

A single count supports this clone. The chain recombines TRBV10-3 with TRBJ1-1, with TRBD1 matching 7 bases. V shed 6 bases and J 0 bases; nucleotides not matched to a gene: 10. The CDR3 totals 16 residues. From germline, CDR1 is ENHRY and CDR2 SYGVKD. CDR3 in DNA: TGTGCCATCAGCCCAGGGACAGACAATATGAACACTGAAGCTTTCTTT. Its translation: CAISPGTDNMNTEAFF.

In DNA form, the CDR3 reads TGTGCCAGCTCACCGTCGACAGCCCTAGTGGGAAACACCATATATTTT. Its protein product is CASSPSTALVGNTIYF. The rearrangement links TRBV18 to TRBJ1-3, with TRBD1 as a possible D gene (5 bases). CDR1 KGHSH and CDR2 LQKENI come from the germline V gene. The V end was cut by 3 bases, the J end by 4 bases, with 16 bases between. The CDR3 is 16 residues long.

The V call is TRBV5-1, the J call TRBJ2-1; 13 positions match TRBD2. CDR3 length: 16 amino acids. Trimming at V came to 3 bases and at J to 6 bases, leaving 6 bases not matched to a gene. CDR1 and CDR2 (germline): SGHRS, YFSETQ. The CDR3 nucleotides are TGCGCCAGCAGCTCGCCTGGACTAGCGGGGGCCAATGAGCAGTTCTTC. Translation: CASSSPGLAGANEQFF.

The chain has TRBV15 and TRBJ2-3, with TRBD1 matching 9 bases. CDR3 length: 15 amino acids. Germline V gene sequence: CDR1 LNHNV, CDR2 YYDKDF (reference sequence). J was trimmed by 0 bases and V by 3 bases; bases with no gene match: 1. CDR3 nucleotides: TGTGCCACCAGCAGGGGACAGGGTAGCACAGATACGCAGTATTTT. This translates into CATSRGQGSTDTQYF.

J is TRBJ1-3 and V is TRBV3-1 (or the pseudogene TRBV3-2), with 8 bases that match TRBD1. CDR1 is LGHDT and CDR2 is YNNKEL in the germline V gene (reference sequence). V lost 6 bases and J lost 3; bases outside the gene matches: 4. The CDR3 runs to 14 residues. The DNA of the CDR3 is TGTGCCAGCAGGGCAGGGGGCGGTGGAAACACCATATATTTT. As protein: CASRAGGGGNTIYF.

CDR3 loop: CASSSYLTSSYNEQFF. CDR3 in DNA: TGTGCCAGCAGTTCGTATCTGACTAGTTCCTACAATGAGCAGTTCTTC. The chain is built from TRBV6-5 and TRBJ2-1; weak D call: TRBD2 (6 bases). This CDR3 is built from 16 residues. V was shortened by 4 bases and J by 1 base, with 14 bases between the two germline ends. Germline CDR1 MNHEY, CDR2 SVGAGI.

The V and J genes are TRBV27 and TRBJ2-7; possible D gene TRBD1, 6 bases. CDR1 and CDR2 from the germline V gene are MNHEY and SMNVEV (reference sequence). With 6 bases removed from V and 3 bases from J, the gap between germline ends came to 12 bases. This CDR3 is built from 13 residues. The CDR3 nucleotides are TGTGCCAGCAGAGGACAGAGTATCTACGAGCAGTACTTC. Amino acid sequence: CASRGQSIYEQYF.

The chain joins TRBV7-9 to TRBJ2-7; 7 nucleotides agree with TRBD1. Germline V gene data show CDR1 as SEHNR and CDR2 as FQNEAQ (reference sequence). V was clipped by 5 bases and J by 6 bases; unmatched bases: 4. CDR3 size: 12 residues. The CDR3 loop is CASSRTGPEQYF. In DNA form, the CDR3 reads TGTGCCAGCAGCCGGACAGGTCCCGAGCAGTACTTC.